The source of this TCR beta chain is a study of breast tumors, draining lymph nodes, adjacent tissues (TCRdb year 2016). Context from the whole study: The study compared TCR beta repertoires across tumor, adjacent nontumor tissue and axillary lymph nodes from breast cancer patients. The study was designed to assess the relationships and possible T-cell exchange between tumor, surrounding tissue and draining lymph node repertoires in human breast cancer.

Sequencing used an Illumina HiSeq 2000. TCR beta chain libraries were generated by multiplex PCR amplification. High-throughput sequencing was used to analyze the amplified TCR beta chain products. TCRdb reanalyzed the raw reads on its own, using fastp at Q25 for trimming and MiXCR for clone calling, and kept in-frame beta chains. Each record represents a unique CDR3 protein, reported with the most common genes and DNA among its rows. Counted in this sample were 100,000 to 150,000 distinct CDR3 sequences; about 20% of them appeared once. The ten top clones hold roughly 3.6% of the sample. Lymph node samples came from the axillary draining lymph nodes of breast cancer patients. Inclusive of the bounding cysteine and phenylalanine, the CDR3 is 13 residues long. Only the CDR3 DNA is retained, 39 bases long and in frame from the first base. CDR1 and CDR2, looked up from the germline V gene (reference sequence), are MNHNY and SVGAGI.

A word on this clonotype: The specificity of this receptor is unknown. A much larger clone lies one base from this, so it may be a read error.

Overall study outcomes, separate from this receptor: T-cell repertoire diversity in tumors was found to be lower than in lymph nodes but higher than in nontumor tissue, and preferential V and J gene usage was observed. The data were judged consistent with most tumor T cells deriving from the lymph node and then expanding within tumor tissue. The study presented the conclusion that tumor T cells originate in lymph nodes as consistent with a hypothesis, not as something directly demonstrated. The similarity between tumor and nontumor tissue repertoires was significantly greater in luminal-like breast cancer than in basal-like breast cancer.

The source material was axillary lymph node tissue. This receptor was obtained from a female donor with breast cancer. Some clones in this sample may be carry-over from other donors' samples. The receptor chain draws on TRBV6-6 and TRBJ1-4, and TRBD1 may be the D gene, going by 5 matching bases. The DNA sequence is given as TGTGCCTCCCGGACATGGAGTAATGAAAAACTGCTTTTT. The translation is CASRTWSNEKLLF.